These 4 T cell receptor beta chains came from one sample sequenced in a study of vaccination effects on CD4 cells after COVID-19. Here immunoSEQ multiplex PCR was the method, and the copy in TCRdb shows in-frame clones only, minus some. The sample lists about 55,000 clones, around 70% occurring once. Their antigen targets remain unknown. Antigen-specific CD4+ T cells were expanded with viral peptide pools in the ViraFEST assay before sequencing. CD4+ T cell isolation took place after 10 days of culture. Vaccinated participants had no history of SARS-CoV-2 infection and tested negative for nucleocapsid antibodies. Sequenced material: CD4+ T cells from PBMCs cultured with SARS-CoV-2 spike peptides, taken before COVID-19 vaccination. The receptors shown here come from a human donor who received a COVID-19 vaccine.

The chain links TRBV7-3 to TRBJ2-5; D is undetermined. The V gene's germline CDR1 is SGHTA and CDR2 FQGTGA. The V end lost 2 bases, the J end lost 4 bases, and 2 bases lay between the germline ends. CDR3 size: 11 residues. The chain's CDR3 is CASSLLETQYF. The CDR3 DNA follows: TGTGCCAGCAGCTTACTAGAGACCCAGTACTTC.

The V gene is TRBV19, the J gene TRBJ2-6; D is unresolved. The CDR3 contains 13 residues. The germline V gene encodes CDR1 LNHDA and CDR2 SQIVND (reference sequence). Trimming removed 6 bases at V and 2 bases at J, with 5 bases between. CDR3 loop: CASRYPGANVLTF. CDR3 DNA: TGTGCCAGTAGATACCCTGGGGCCAACGTCCTGACTTTC.

The rearrangement uses TRBV7-3 and TRBJ2-1; D might be TRBD1 (6 bases). The V gene lost 0 bases and the J gene lost 4 bases, with 13 bases spanning the gap. This CDR3 comprises 16 residues. Germline-derived CDR1 and CDR2 are SGHTA and FQGTGA. The CDR3 is CASSLTGSRGYNEQFF. CDR3 sequence (DNA): TGTGCCAGCAGCTTAACAGGGAGTAGGGGGTACAATGAGCAGTTCTTC.

V gene TRBV3-1 (or the pseudogene TRBV3-2) combines with J gene TRBJ1-1; TRBD1 is a possible D gene (6 bases). V gave up 4 bases and J gave up 2 bases, with 14 bases separating them. CDR1 is LGHDT and CDR2 is YNNKEL in the germline V gene (reference sequence). The CDR3 consists of 15 residues. CDR3 in amino acids: CASSPLNRVNTEAFF. CDR3 bases: TGTGCCAGCAGCCCCCTGAACAGGGTTAACACTGAAGCTTTCTTT.